The 2 T cell receptor beta chains in this list originate from one sample, sequenced in a study of identical twins. Each CDR3 protein is one row after TCRdb ran MiXCR on the 5' RACE reads. Seen here are 550,000 to 700,000 distinct CDR3 sequences, 9.6% observed once, and the top ten hold roughly 3.2%. The sample also formed part of further work on yellow fever vaccine responses in identical twins.

Sequenced material: PBMCs. The receptors derive from a woman younger than 35 in good health.

This clonotype has a count of ten or more. V gene TRBV7-9 combines with J gene TRBJ1-1; 9 bases line up with TRBD1. Trimming cost V 2 bases and J 3 bases; bases outside gene matches: 7. Per germline, CDR1 SEHNR and CDR2 FQNEAQ (reference sequence). The CDR3 consists of 16 residues. CDR3 amino acids: CASSLLVGTGYTEAFF. Here the CDR3 DNA reads TGTGCCAGCAGCTTACTAGTCGGGACAGGGTACACTGAAGCTTTCTTT. Variable domain in full (rest from reference TRBV7-9 and TRBJ1-1): DTGVSQNPRHKITKRGQNVTFRCDPISEHNRLYWYRQTLGQGPEFLTYFQNEAQLEKSRLLSDRFSAERPKGSFSTLEIQRTEQGDSAMYLCASSLLVGTGYTEAFFGQGTRLTVV.

This clonotype was observed a handful of times. The J gene is TRBJ2-7, the V gene TRBV29-1, with a weak D call TRBD1 (5 bases). CDR1 and CDR2 from the germline V gene are SQVTM and ANQGSEA. The CDR3 extends over 14 amino acids. Trimming took 1 base from V and 3 from J, leaving 13 bases between them. Here the CDR3 DNA reads TGCAGCGTTGAAGTTGGAATCACAGGCTACGAGCAGTACTTC. This codes for CSVEVGITGYEQYF.